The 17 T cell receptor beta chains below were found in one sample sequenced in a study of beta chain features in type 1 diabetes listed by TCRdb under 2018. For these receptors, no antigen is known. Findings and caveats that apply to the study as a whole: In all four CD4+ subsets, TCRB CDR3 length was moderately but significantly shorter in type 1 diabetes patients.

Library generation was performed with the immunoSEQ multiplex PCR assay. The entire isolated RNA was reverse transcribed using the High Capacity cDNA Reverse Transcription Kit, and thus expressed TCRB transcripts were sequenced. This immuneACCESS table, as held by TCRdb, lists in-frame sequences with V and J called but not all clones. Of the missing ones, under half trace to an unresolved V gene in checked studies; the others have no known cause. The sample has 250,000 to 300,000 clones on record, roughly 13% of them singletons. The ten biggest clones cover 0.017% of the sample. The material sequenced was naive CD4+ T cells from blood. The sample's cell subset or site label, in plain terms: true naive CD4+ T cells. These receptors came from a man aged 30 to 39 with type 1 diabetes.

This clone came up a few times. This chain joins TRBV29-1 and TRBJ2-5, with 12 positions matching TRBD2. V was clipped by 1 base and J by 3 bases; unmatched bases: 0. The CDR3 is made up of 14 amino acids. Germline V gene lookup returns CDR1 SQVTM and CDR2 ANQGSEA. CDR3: CSVEGLAGEETQYF. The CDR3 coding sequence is TGCAGCGTTGAAGGACTAGCGGGGGAAGAGACCCAGTACTTC.

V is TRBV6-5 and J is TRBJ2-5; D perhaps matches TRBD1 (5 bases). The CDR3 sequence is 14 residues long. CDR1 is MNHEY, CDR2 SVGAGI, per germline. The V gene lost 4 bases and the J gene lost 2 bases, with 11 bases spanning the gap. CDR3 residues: CASSSTTVQETQYF. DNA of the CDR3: TGTGCCAGCAGTTCCACGACAGTTCAAGAGACCCAGTACTTC.

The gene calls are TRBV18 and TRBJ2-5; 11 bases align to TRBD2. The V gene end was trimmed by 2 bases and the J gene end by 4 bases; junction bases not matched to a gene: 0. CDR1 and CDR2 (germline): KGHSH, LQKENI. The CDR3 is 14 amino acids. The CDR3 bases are TGTGCCAGCTCACCAGGACTAGCGGGAGAGACCCAGTACTTC. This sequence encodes CASSPGLAGETQYF.

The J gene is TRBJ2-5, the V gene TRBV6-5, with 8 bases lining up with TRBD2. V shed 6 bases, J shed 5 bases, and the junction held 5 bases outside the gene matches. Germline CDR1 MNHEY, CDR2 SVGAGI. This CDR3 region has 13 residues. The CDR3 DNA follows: TGTGCCAGCAGGTCCAGCGGGAGTGAGACCCAGTACTTC. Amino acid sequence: CASRSSGSETQYF.

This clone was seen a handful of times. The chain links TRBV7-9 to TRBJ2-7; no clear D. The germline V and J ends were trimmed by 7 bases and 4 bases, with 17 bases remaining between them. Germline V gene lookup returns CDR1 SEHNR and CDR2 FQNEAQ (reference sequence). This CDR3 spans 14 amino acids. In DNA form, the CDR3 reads TGTGCCAGCACCTTTCGCCGAGAACCATACGAGCAGTACTTC. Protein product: CASTFRREPYEQYF.

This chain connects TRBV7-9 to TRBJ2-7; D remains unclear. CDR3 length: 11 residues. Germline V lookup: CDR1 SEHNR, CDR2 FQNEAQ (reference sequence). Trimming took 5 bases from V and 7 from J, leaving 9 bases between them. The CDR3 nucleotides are TGTGCCAGCAGCCGTCCCGGGGAGCAGTACTTC. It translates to CASSRPGEQYF.

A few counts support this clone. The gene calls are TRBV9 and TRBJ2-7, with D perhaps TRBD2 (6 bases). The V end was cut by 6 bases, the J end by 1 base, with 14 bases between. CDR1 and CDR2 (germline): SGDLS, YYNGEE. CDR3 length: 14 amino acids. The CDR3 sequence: CASTATGTSYEQYF. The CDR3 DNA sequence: TGTGCCAGCACCGCAACCGGGACTTCCTACGAGCAGTACTTC.

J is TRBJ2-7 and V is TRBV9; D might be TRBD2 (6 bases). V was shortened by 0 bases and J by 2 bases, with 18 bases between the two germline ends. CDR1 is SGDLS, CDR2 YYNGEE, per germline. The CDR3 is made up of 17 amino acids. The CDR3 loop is CASSVGEEVYYAYEQYF. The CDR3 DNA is TGTGCCAGCAGCGTAGGGGAGGAAGTCTATTACGCCTACGAGCAGTACTTC.

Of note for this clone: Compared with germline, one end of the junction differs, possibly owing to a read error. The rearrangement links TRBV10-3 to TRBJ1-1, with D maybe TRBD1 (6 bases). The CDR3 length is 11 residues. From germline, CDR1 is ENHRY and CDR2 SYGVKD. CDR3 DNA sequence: TGTGCCATCAGTGACACCGGGACACCGACATTT. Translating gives CAISDTGTPTF.

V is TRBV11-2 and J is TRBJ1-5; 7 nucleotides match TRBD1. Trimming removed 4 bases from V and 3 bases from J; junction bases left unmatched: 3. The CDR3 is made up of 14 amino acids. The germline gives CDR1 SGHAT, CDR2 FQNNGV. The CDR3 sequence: CASSSTGHNQPQHF. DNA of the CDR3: TGTGCCAGCAGCTCGACAGGGCACAATCAGCCCCAGCATTTT.

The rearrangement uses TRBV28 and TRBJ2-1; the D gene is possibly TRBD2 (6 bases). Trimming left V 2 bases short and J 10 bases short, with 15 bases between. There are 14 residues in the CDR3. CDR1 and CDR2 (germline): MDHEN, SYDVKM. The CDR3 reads CASSLGGTPREQFF. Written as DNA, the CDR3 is TGTGCCAGCAGTTTAGGGGGGACCCCCCGGGAGCAGTTCTTC.

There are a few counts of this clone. In DNA, the CDR3 is TGTGCCAGCAGCTTTGGGGGCCTGGGGGAAGAGACCCAGTACTTC. Amino acids: CASSFGGLGEETQYF. The J gene is TRBJ2-5, the V gene TRBV5-4, with D possibly TRBD1 on 6 matching bases. CDR3 length: 15 amino acids. V was clipped by 2 bases and J by 3 bases, with 14 bases between them. Germline CDR1 SGHNT, CDR2 YYREEE (reference sequence). Full variable domain (missing parts from reference TRBV5-4 and TRBJ2-5): ETGVTQSPTHLIKTRGQQVTLRCSSQSGHNTVSWYQQALGQGPQFIFQYYREEENGRGNFPPRFSGLQFPNYSSELNVNALELDDSALYLCASSFGGLGEETQYFGPGTRLLVL.

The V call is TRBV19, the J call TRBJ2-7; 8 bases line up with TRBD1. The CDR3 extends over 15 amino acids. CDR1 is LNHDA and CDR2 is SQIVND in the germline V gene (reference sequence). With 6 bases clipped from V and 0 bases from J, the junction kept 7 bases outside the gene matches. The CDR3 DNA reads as TGTGCCAGTAGCCGGGGACAGGTTGGCTCCTACGAGCAGTACTTC. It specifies CASSRGQVGSYEQYF.

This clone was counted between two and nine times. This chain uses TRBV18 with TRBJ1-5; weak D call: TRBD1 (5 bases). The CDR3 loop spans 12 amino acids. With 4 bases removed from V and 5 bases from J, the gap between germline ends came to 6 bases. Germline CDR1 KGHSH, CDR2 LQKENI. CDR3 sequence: CASSQQDQPQHF. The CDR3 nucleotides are TGTGCCAGCTCACAACAGGATCAGCCCCAGCATTTT.

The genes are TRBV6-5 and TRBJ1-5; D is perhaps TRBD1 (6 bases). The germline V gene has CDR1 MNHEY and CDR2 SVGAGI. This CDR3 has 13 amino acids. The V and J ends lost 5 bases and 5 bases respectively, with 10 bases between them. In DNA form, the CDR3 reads TGTGCCAGCAGTGCGGACAGTTATCAGCCCCAGCATTTT. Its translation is CASSADSYQPQHF.

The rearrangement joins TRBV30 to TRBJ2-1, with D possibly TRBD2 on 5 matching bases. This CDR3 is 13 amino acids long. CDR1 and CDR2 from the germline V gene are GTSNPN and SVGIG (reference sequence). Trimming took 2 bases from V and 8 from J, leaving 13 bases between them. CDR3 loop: CAWSLGKIYEQFF. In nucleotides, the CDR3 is TGTGCCTGGAGTCTCGGGAAGATCTATGAGCAGTTCTTC.

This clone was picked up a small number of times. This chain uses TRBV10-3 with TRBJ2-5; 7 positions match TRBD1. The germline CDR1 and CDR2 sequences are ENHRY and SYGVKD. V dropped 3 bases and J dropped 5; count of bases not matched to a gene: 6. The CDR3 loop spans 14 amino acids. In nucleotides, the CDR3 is TGTGCCATCAGTGAAAAACAGGGGACGGAGACCCAGTACTTC. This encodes CAISEKQGTETQYF.